The 21 T cell receptor beta chains in this list originate from one sample, sequenced in a study of CD8+ T cells in alopecia areata. Treatment meaning: oral pan-JAK inhibitor, 5-10 mg twice daily. Once RNA had been extracted, it was reverse transcribed into cDNA to act as the sequencing template. Only in-frame clones appear in the TCRdb table, and some are missing; sequencing was by immunoSEQ multiplex PCR. Here the sample spans about 200,000 clones, 45% to 65% being singletons. The specimen comprised CD4+ T cells sorted from blood, sampled at week 4, from a patient treated with tofacitinib. The receptors were sampled from a human donor with alopecia areata.

The rearrangement joins TRBV10-3 to TRBJ2-2; D is perhaps TRBD1 or TRBD2 (5 bases each). The CDR3 runs to 11 residues. Germline V lookup: CDR1 ENHRY, CDR2 SYGVKD. V was shortened by 7 bases and J by 9 bases, with 9 bases between the two germline ends. CDR3 region: CAITRDRELFF. The CDR3, as DNA: TGTGCCATCACGAGGGACCGGGAGCTGTTTTTT.

V gene TRBV7-8 combines with J gene TRBJ1-5; the D gene is possibly TRBD1 (5 bases). V was shortened by 0 bases and J by 1 base, with 10 bases between the two germline ends. Germline CDR1 SGHVS, CDR2 FQNEAQ. The CDR3 has 16 amino acids. The DNA of the CDR3 is TGTGCCAGCAGCTTAGCAGGGACGGGCAGCAATCAGCCCCAGCATTTT. Protein sequence: CASSLAGTGSNQPQHF.

The chain joins TRBV5-6 to TRBJ1-6; 7 bases are a match to TRBD1. J gave up 10 bases and V 0 bases, and 4 bases lay outside the gene matches. Germline-derived CDR1 and CDR2 are SGHDT and YYEEEE. The CDR3 sequence is 14 residues long. This CDR3 reads CASSLGQGGSPLHF. Written as DNA, the CDR3 is TGTGCCAGCAGCTTGGGACAGGGAGGATCACCCCTCCACTTT.

The V gene is TRBV6-5, the J gene TRBJ2-3, with D perhaps being TRBD1 or TRBD2 (5 bases each). V gave up 5 bases and J gave up 6 bases, with 18 bases separating them. This CDR3 spans 15 amino acids. The germline V gene has CDR1 MNHEY and CDR2 SVGAGI. CDR3 sequence: CASSAEGTLADTQYF. Written as DNA, the CDR3 is TGTGCCAGCAGTGCCGAAGGGACGCTTGCGGATACGCAGTATTTT.

The chain combines TRBV6-5 with TRBJ2-3; the D gene could be TRBD1 or TRBD2 (5 bases each). The CDR3 sequence is 11 residues long. V lost 2 bases to trimming and J lost 15 bases, with 12 bases between them. Germline values: CDR1 MNHEY, CDR2 SVGAGI. In DNA form, the CDR3 reads TGTGCCAGCAGTTACACGGGACGACGCTATTTT. The encoded protein is CASSYTGRRYF.

The rearrangement links TRBV4-2 to TRBJ2-3; 8 bases align to TRBD2. The J segment lost 6 bases and the V segment lost 2 bases, leaving 7 bases of the junction unmatched. From germline, CDR1 is LGHNA and CDR2 YNFKEQ. The CDR3 is made up of 15 amino acids. The CDR3, as DNA: TGTGCCAGCAGCCAACTCGGCGGGGGGCTGGATACGCAGTATTTT. Translation: CASSQLGGGLDTQYF.

The rearrangement links TRBV30 to TRBJ1-5; unclear D gene. Germline CDR1 GTSNPN, CDR2 SVGIG (reference sequence). The CDR3 has 14 residues. With 0 bases removed from V and 5 bases from J, the gap between germline ends came to 11 bases. The CDR3 protein is CAWSVKQSYQPQHF. CDR3 nucleotides: TGTGCCTGGAGTGTTAAACAGTCCTATCAGCCCCAGCATTTT.

The chain uses TRBV4-1 and TRBJ2-2; D could derive from TRBD1 or TRBD2 (5 bases each). In germline, CDR1 is MGHRA, CDR2 YSYEKL. CDR3 length: 15 amino acids. Trimming left V 4 bases short and J 2 bases short, with 11 bases between. CDR3: CASSLWGSNTGELFF. CDR3 nucleotides: TGCGCCAGCAGCCTGTGGGGGTCCAACACCGGGGAGCTGTTTTTT.

The V call is TRBV5-1, the J call TRBJ2-7; TRBD2 aligns across 12 bases. The V segment lost 4 bases and the J segment 4 bases; nucleotides outside the gene matches: 6. The length of the CDR3 is 15 residues. Germline V gives CDR1 SGHRS, CDR2 YFSETQ. The CDR3 bases are TGCGCCAGCAGCGCCGGACTAGCGGGGCGGTACGAGCAGTACTTC. As protein: CASSAGLAGRYEQYF.

The V and J genes are TRBV30 and TRBJ2-7; D is perhaps TRBD1 or TRBD2 (7 bases each). Trimming removed 2 bases from V and 7 bases from J, with 15 bases in between. Germline loops: CDR1 GTSNPN, CDR2 SVGIG (reference sequence). This CDR3 has 13 residues. The CDR3 DNA sequence: TGTGCCTGGAGTCTCCTCCAGGGGGGGGAGCAGTACTTC. Amino acids: CAWSLLQGGEQYF.

The J gene is TRBJ2-3, the V gene TRBV7-2, with D maybe TRBD1 (5 bases). The CDR3 is made up of 15 amino acids. The germline V gene has CDR1 SGHTA and CDR2 FQGNSA. With 2 bases removed from V and 5 bases from J, the gap between germline ends came to 14 bases. The CDR3 reads CASSLRGAREDTQYF. In nucleotides, the CDR3 is TGTGCCAGCAGCTTAAGGGGTGCCAGGGAAGATACGCAGTATTTT.

There are a few counts of this clone. The chain couples TRBV7-9 to TRBJ2-5; the match to TRBD2 covers 8 bases. This CDR3 has 16 residues. The V and J ends lost 6 bases and 2 bases, in that order; junction bases with no gene match: 11. From germline, CDR1 is SEHNR and CDR2 FQNEAQ (reference sequence). The CDR3 sequence is CASSRVTSGEQETQYF. The CDR3 DNA follows: TGTGCCAGCAGTCGGGTAACTAGCGGAGAACAAGAGACCCAGTACTTC.

The genes are TRBV5-6 and TRBJ1-6; 9 bases are shared with TRBD1. Germline values: CDR1 SGHDT, CDR2 YYEEEE. The length of the CDR3 is 17 residues. V shed 2 bases, J shed 11 bases, and the junction held 14 bases outside the gene matches. This chain's CDR3 is CASSLVTAGTGTTPLHF. The CDR3 coding sequence is TGTGCCAGCAGCTTAGTCACTGCTGGGACAGGGACGACACCCCTCCACTTT.

The rearrangement links TRBV30 to TRBJ2-6; D gene ambiguous. The length of the CDR3 is 12 residues. Trimming took 8 bases from V and 2 from J, leaving 7 bases between them. The germline CDR1 and CDR2 sequences are GTSNPN and SVGIG (reference sequence). As DNA, the CDR3 is TGTGCCCGGACGGCTGGGGCCAACGTCCTGACTTTC. Its translation: CARTAGANVLTF. Variable domain in full (rest from reference TRBV30 and TRBJ2-6): SQTIHQWPATLVQPVGSPLSLECTVEGTSNPNLYWYRQAAGRGLQLLFYSVGIGQISSEVPQNLSASRPQDRQFILSSKKLLLSDSGFYLCARTAGANVLTFGAGSRLTVL.

The chain combines TRBV30 with TRBJ1-5; D remains unclear. The CDR3 has 13 amino acids. Trimming stripped 2 bases from V and 5 bases from J, with 10 bases between. Per the germline V gene, CDR1 is GTSNPN and CDR2 is SVGIG (reference sequence). The CDR3, as DNA: TGTGCCTGGAGTAGCGGGATCGATCAGCCCCAGCATTTT. Its translation is CAWSSGIDQPQHF. The entire variable domain, with the rest obtained from reference TRBV30 and TRBJ1-5, is as follows: SQTIHQWPATLVQPVGSPLSLECTVEGTSNPNLYWYRQAAGRGLQLLFYSVGIGQISSEVPQNLSASRPQDRQFILSSKKLLLSDSGFYLCAWSSGIDQPQHFGDGTRLSIL.

The chain joins TRBV5-1 to TRBJ1-2, with TRBD1 identical over 11 bases. Germline CDR1 reads SGHRS; CDR2 reads YFSETQ. The CDR3 spans 14 residues. V shed 4 bases and J 4 bases; nucleotides not matched to a gene: 3. The CDR3 here is CASSPGQGAYGYTF. CDR3 bases: TGCGCCAGCAGCCCAGGACAGGGGGCCTATGGCTACACCTTC.

The chain combines TRBV28 with TRBJ1-1; 7 bases are a match to TRBD1. This CDR3 region has 15 residues. The V gene end was trimmed by 10 bases and the J gene end by 0 bases; junction bases not matched to a gene: 11. Germline lookup yields CDR1 MDHEN and CDR2 SYDVKM. In DNA, the CDR3 is TGTGCCACACACCAGGCAGGGGGTTTGAACACTGAAGCTTTCTTT. Translating it yields CATHQAGGLNTEAFF.

This chain uses TRBV27 with TRBJ2-7; no clear D gene. This CDR3 has 13 residues. Germline V gene lookup returns CDR1 MNHEY and CDR2 SMNVEV (reference sequence). V lost 6 bases and J lost 2, with 11 bases in between. This CDR3 is CASSSTVPYEQYF. For the CDR3, the DNA is TGTGCCAGCAGCAGTACGGTTCCCTACGAGCAGTACTTC.

This chain uses TRBV30 with TRBJ2-2; 7 bases match TRBD1. The germline gives CDR1 GTSNPN, CDR2 SVGIG (reference sequence). This CDR3 has 16 amino acids. Losses at the gene ends were 0 bases for V and 0 bases for J; bases not matched to a gene: 4. CDR3 amino acids: CAWSVWTGANTGELFF. CDR3 in DNA: TGTGCCTGGAGTGTTTGGACAGGCGCGAACACCGGGGAGCTGTTTTTT.

This clone has more than one count but fewer than ten. This chain uses TRBV7-2 with TRBJ1-3; 7 nucleotides align to TRBD1. J gave up 0 bases and V 5 bases, and 10 bases lay outside the gene matches. The CDR3 sequence is 17 residues long. Per the germline V gene, CDR1 is SGHTA and CDR2 is FQGNSA. For the CDR3, the DNA is TGTGCCAGCAGCCCTGGTGGAGGGGGCCCCTCTGGAAACACCATATATTTT. The encoded protein is CASSPGGGGPSGNTIYF.

The rearrangement uses TRBV9 and TRBJ2-5; D might be TRBD2 (6 bases). Germline lookup yields CDR1 SGDLS and CDR2 YYNGEE. This CDR3 is built from 12 residues. The germline V and J ends were trimmed by 3 bases and 3 bases, with 6 bases remaining between them. CDR3 nucleotide sequence: TGTGCCAGCAGCGCGGGGGAAGAGACCCAGTACTTC. Translation gives CASSAGEETQYF.